The rows below give T cell receptor beta chains drawn from one sample of a study of beta chain features in type 1 diabetes. Sequenced by immunoSEQ multiplex PCR; TCRdb stores in-frame clones only, minus some. In the table there are about 360,000 clones, roughly 12% of which are singletons. Sequencing was carried out using naive CD4+ T cells from blood. Every receptor here comes from a man aged 18 to 30 in good health. Both conserved end residues are part of each CDR3. The D gene is left open where the match is weak. Some rows mark clone size as missing; the rest say once, few, many or name a class of expanded clone.

.	.	TRBV30	TRBJ1-1	TGTGCCTGGAGGACCCAGGGGCGCACTGAAGCTTTCTTT	CAWRTQGRTEAFF
TRBD1	.	TRBV7-9	TRBJ2-3	TGTGCCAGCAGCTTTCAGGGGGTGACAGATACGCAGTATTTT	CASSFQGVTDTQYF
TRBD1	.	TRBV18	TRBJ2-3	TGTGCCAGCGGTGGACAGGGAGCTAGCACAGATACGCAGTATTTT	CASGGQGASTDTQYF
TRBD1	.	TRBV28	TRBJ1-5	TGTGCCAGCAGTTTACCACAGGGGGCTCATCAGCCCCAGCATTTT	CASSLPQGAHQPQHF
.	few	TRBV10-3	TRBJ1-1	TGTGCAGCGAGCAGGGGGAACACTGAAGCTTTCTTT	CAASRGNTEAFF
.	.	TRBV7-2	TRBJ2-3	TGTGCCAGCAGCTTGCCCGGGACAACAAGCACAGATACGCAGTATTTT	CASSLPGTTSTDTQYF
TRBD1	few	TRBV6-5	TRBJ2-7	TGTGCCGACCTGACAGGGGGGATTATCTGGGAGTACTTC	CADLTGGIIWEYF
TRBD1	few	TRBV25-1	TRBJ2-1	TGTGCCAGCAGCCCGGCCAGGGGGCCCTGGAATGAGCAGTTCTTC	CASSPARGPWNEQFF
.	.	TRBV7-8	TRBJ1-1	TGTGCCAGCAGCTCCGCGGGGGCGGGCACTGAAGCTTTCTTT	CASSSAGAGTEAFF
TRBD2	.	TRBV7-3	TRBJ2-1	TGTGCCAGCAGTACCCTAGCGGGAGCCTACAATGAGCAGTTCTTC	CASSTLAGAYNEQFF
.	few	TRBV5-4	TRBJ2-3	TGTGCCAGCAGCTCCCCAACAGGGAACACAGATACGCAGTATTTT	CASSSPTGNTDTQYF
TRBD1	.	TRBV7-2	TRBJ1-4	TGTGCCAGCAGCTTGGGACAGGCGCGCACTAATGAAAAACTGTTTTTT	CASSLGQARTNEKLFF
TRBD1	few	TRBV19	TRBJ2-7	TGTGCCAGTAGTCCCGGGACAGCAAAGGCCTACGAGCAGTACTTC	CASSPGTAKAYEQYF
TRBD1	few	TRBV30	TRBJ1-2	TGTGCCTGGAATATGGACAGGGTTAATGGCTACACCTTC	CAWNMDRVNGYTF
TRBD1	few	TRBV28	TRBJ1-1	TGTGCCAGCAGACTCGGACAGGGAGGTGAAGCTTTCTTT	CASRLGQGGEAFF
TRBD2	few	TRBV7-9	TRBJ2-7	TGTGCCAGCAGTGGGTCGCGGGAGGGCCAGGACGAGCAGTACTTC	CASSGSREGQDEQYF
.	.	TRBV18	TRBJ1-5	TGTGCCAGCTCACCCGGGACACACAATCAGCCCCAGCATTTT	CASSPGTHNQPQHF
.	.	TRBV28	TRBJ1-2	TGTGCCAGCAGTTTATCTGCAGGCAACCTAAACTATGGCTACACCTTC	CASSLSAGNLNYGYTF
TRBD2	few	TRBV7-3	TRBJ2-7	TGTGCCAGCAGCTTAGTGGTAGCGGGATTTTACGAGCAGTACTTC	CASSLVVAGFYEQYF
.	few	TRBV27	TRBJ1-2	TGTGCCAGCAGTTTATCGTTGAGGGGAGGGGACTATGGCTACACCTTC	CASSLSLRGGDYGYTF
.	few	TRBV5-1	TRBJ2-1	TGCGCCAGCAGCCTCTCTAGCGATGAGCAGTTCTTC	CASSLSSDEQFF
TRBD2	few	TRBV30	TRBJ2-2	TGTGCCTGGAGCCAGCGGGAGATGAACGGGGAGCTGTTTTTT	CAWSQREMNGELFF
.	.	TRBV28	TRBJ2-1	TGTGCCAGCAGTCTCCCGGTTGGAGGTGTGGGTGAGCAGTTCTTC	CASSLPVGGVGEQFF
.	.	TRBV28	TRBJ1-5	TGTGCCAGCAGTTCCCGGAGGGGCAATCAGCCCCAGCATTTT	CASSSRRGNQPQHF
TRBD1	.	TRBV19	TRBJ2-1	TGTGCCAGTAGTGAAGACAGGGCGGGTTACAATGAGCAGTTCTTC	CASSEDRAGYNEQFF
TRBD1	.	TRBV6-1	TRBJ2-5	TGTGCCAGCAGTGGGACAGGGGGCCAAGAGACCCAGTACTTC	CASSGTGGQETQYF
.	few	TRBV9	TRBJ2-1	TGTGCCAGCAGCGGTTCCCGGGGCTCCTACAATGAGCAGTTCTTC	CASSGSRGSYNEQFF
TRBD1	few	TRBV18	TRBJ2-5	TGTGCCAGCTCACCGGGGTATGTGACAGGGCTGGAGACCCAGTACTTC	CASSPGYVTGLETQYF
TRBD2	few	TRBV28	TRBJ2-3	TGTGCCAGCAGCGGGGGGAGCGGGGATGTCACAGATACGCAGTATTTT	CASSGGSGDVTDTQYF
TRBD1	.	TRBV5-4	TRBJ1-1	TGTGCCAGCAGCCCCCGACAGGGGGAAAACACTGAAGCTTTCTTT	CASSPRQGENTEAFF
.	few	TRBV4-3	TRBJ2-3	TGCGCCAGCAGCCGCACCCTGTTCGGGGGTGGCACAGATACGCAGTATTTT	CASSRTLFGGGTDTQYF
TRBD1	few	TRBV25-1	TRBJ2-7	TGTGCCAGTATCCGGGACAGGCCCTACGAGCAGTACTTC	CASIRDRPYEQYF
TRBD1	.	TRBV28	TRBJ1-5	TGTGCCAGCAGTGGGGGACAGGGGGGTTTTAATCAGCCCCAGCATTTT	CASSGGQGGFNQPQHF
TRBD1	.	TRBV25-1	TRBJ2-7	TGTGCCAGCAGCCGCGCGACAGGGGATTTGGAAGAGCAGTACTTC	CASSRATGDLEEQYF
TRBD1	.	TRBV4-2	TRBJ2-7	TGTGCCAGCAGCCTCACAGGGGGAGAGGCCTACGAGCAGTACTTC	CASSLTGGEAYEQYF
TRBD2	.	TRBV18	TRBJ2-1	TGTGCCAGCTCACCGGGACTAGCGGGGATTAATGAGCAGTTCTTC	CASSPGLAGINEQFF
.	few	TRBV5-4	TRBJ1-2	TGTGCCAGCAGACTGCCGGGACAAAGTGGAGGCTACACCTTC	CASRLPGQSGGYTF
TRBD2	.	TRBV9	TRBJ2-7	TGTGCCAGCAGCGTAACTAGCGGGGGGCTAGGGCCCTACGAGCAGTACTTC	CASSVTSGGLGPYEQYF
TRBD1	few	TRBV5-1	TRBJ1-1	TGCGCCAGCAGCGGGGGACAGCCGAACACTGAAGCTTTCTTT	CASSGGQPNTEAFF
.	.	TRBV28	TRBJ2-7	TGTTCTACAGGGGGGGTTAGAGCAGGGCAGTACTTC	CSTGGVRAGQYF
TRBD1	few	TRBV7-2	TRBJ2-3	TGTGCCAGCAGCCCTCGACAGGGGGCAGATACGCAGTATTTT	CASSPRQGADTQYF
.	.	TRBV6-5	TRBJ1-3	TGTGCCTCCCGGAGCTCTGGAAACACCATATATTTT	CASRSSGNTIYF
.	.	TRBV7-9	TRBJ1-2	TGTGCCAGCAGCGGGGAGGCAGGGCAAGGCTACACCTTC	CASSGEAGQGYTF
.	.	TRBV28	TRBJ2-3	TGTGCCAGCATTCCTGGGGGGATCTCTGATACGCAGTATTTT	CASIPGGISDTQYF
.	.	TRBV5-4	TRBJ2-3	TGTGCCAGCAGCCGATCCGGGATCGCCTTCTACCATACGCAGTATTTT	CASSRSGIAFYHTQYF
.	.	TRBV7-2	TRBJ2-7	TGTGCCAGCAGCTCAAGCTGGCGGTTTACCGAGCAGTACTTC	CASSSSWRFTEQYF
.	.	TRBV30	TRBJ1-2	TGTGCCTGGAGACCCCTGAGAGCTAACTATGGCTACACCTTC	CAWRPLRANYGYTF
TRBD2	.	TRBV7-6	TRBJ2-6	TGTGCCAGCAGCTTTTGGCTAGCGGCTAGCTCTGGGGCCAACGTCCTGACTTTC	CASSFWLAASSGANVLTF
.	.	TRBV7-2	TRBJ1-5	TGTGCCAGCAGCTTAGGCGCTAGCAATCAGCCCCAGCATTTT	CASSLGASNQPQHF
.	few	TRBV2	TRBJ1-4	TGTGCCAGCACCGGCGAGGTGCGTGAAAAACTGTTTTTT	CASTGEVREKLFF
TRBD2	.	TRBV4-3	TRBJ2-6	TGCGCCAGCAGCCAAGATCCTCTAGCGGGTTACTCTGGGGCCAACGTCCTGACTTTC	CASSQDPLAGYSGANVLTF
.	.	TRBV4-3	TRBJ2-3	TGCGCCAGCAGCCAAGATTTGGGGGCCACAGATACGCAGTATTTT	CASSQDLGATDTQYF
TRBD2	few	TRBV7-2	TRBJ2-3	TGTGCCAGCAGCTTAACTAGCGGGAGGGCAGATACGCAGTATTTT	CASSLTSGRADTQYF
.	.	TRBV28	TRBJ2-7	TGTGCCAGCGGAAGACGGGGCTACGAGCAGTACTTC	CASGRRGYEQYF
.	few	TRBV7-3	TRBJ2-7	TGTGCCAGCAGCTCCCCGAGCTCCTACGAGCAGTACTTC	CASSSPSSYEQYF
TRBD2	.	TRBV5-1	TRBJ2-3	TGCGCCAGCAGCCCGGGACTAGCGGCGGCAGATACGCAGTATTTT	CASSPGLAAADTQYF
.	few	TRBV2	TRBJ2-7	TGTGCCAGCAGTGGTCCCCTCGGGGTGGGAACCGAGCAGTACTTC	CASSGPLGVGTEQYF
.	.	TRBV4-3	TRBJ2-7	TGCGCCAGCAGCCAAGCCAGGCTACCTTCCTACGAGCAGTACTTC	CASSQARLPSYEQYF
.	few	TRBV28	TRBJ1-4	TGTGCCAGCAGTTCCCCGGCGGGTACTAATGAAAAACTGTTTTTT	CASSSPAGTNEKLFF
.	few	TRBV21-1	TRBJ2-3	TGTGCCAGCAGCAAGCACGGGACAGGGGTGCGGGCAGATACGCAGTATTTT	CASSKHGTGVRADTQYF